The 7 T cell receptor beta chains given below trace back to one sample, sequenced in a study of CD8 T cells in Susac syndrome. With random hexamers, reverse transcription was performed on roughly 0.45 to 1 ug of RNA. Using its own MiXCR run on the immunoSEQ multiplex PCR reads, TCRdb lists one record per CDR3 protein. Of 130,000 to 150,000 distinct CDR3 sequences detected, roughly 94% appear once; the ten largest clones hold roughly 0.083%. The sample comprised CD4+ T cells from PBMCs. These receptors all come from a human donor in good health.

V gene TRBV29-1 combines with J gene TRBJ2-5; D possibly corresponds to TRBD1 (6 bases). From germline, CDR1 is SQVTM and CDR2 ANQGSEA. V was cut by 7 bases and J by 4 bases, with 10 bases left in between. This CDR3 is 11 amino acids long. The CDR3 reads CSGAGVETQYF. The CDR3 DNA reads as TGCAGCGGGGCAGGGGTAGAGACCCAGTACTTC.

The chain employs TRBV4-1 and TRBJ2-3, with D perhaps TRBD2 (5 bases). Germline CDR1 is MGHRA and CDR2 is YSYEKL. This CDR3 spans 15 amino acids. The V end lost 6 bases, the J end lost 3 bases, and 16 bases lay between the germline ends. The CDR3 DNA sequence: TGCGCCAGCAGTTCTGGAGGCAGGAGGACAGATACGCAGTATTTT. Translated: CASSSGGRRTDTQYF.

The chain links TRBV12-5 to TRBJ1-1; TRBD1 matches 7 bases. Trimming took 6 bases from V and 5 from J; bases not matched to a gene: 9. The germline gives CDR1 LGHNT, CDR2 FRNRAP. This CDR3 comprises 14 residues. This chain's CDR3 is CASGSGTEGTEAFF. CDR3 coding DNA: TGTGCTAGTGGCTCCGGGACAGAAGGGACTGAAGCTTTCTTT.

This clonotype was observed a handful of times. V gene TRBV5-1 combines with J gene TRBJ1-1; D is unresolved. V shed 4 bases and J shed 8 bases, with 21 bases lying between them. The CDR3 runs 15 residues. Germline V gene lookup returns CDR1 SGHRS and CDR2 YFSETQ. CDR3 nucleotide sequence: TGCGCCAGCAGCCCGACGACCTTTGGAATGGGCGAAGCTTTCTTT. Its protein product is CASSPTTFGMGEAFF.

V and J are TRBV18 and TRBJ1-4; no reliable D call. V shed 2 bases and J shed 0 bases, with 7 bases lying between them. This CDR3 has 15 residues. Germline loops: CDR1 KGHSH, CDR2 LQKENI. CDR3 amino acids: CASSPFQATNEKLFF. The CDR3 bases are TGTGCCAGCTCACCATTTCAGGCAACTAATGAAAAACTGTTTTTT.

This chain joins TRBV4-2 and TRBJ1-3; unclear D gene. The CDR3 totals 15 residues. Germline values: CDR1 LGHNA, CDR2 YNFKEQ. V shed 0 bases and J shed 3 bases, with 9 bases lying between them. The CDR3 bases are TGTGCCAGCAGCCAAGATGAAGGAAGTGGAAACACCATATATTTT. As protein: CASSQDEGSGNTIYF.

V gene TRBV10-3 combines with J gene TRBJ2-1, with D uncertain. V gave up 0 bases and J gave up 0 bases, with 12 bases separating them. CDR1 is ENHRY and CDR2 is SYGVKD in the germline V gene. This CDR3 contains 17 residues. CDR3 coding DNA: TGTGCCATCAGTGAGTCAGTAGGTTCCAACTCCTACAATGAGCAGTTCTTC. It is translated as CAISESVGSNSYNEQFF.